Shown below are 3 T cell receptor beta chains from a single sample sequenced in a study of blood T cell repertoires in COVID-19. This table comes from immunoSEQ multiplex PCR, and its TCRdb copy is limited to in-frame clones, with some not included. The data contain about 250,000 clones, roughly 88% of them seen just once; the ten biggest clones take up about 3.4%. The sample comprised PBMCs or T cells enriched from blood (not recorded which). The source is a woman between 40 and 50 years old who had been exposed to COVID-19.

The V gene is TRBV7-9, the J gene TRBJ1-5; TRBD1 aligns across 9 bases. In germline, CDR1 is SEHNR, CDR2 FQNEAQ (reference sequence). J gave up 2 bases and V 5 bases, and 7 bases lay outside the gene matches. CDR3 length: 16 amino acids. The CDR3 region has the DNA TGTGCCAGCAGCCAAACAGGGGGCGCCGGCAATCAGCCCCAGCATTTT. Its translation: CASSQTGGAGNQPQHF.

In its sample, this clone was seen once. The chain links TRBV11-3 to TRBJ2-5; D possibly corresponds to TRBD2 (6 bases). CDR1 is SGHNT, CDR2 YENEEA, per germline. The ends were cut back, 2 bases at V and 2 bases at J, with 12 bases in the middle. The CDR3 spans 15 residues. DNA for the CDR3: TGTGCCAGCAGCTTAAGTTCGGCGGGACAAGAGACCCAGTACTTC. Translating it yields CASSLSSAGQETQYF.

This chain connects TRBV27 to TRBJ2-3; 9 bases are shared with TRBD2. Germline CDR1 reads MNHEY; CDR2 reads SMNVEV (reference sequence). The V gene end was trimmed by 8 bases and the J gene end by 4 bases; junction bases not matched to a gene: 7. This CDR3 is 14 amino acids long. CDR3 DNA sequence: TGTGCCAGCCAGGCGGGGGGGTCGGCAGATACGCAGTATTTT. As protein: CASQAGGSADTQYF.